Below, one T cell receptor beta chain is given with its context. Trimming took 2 bases from V and 6 from J, leaving 16 bases between them. The CDR3 runs 15 residues. Germline values: CDR1 MNHEY, CDR2 SMNVEV (reference sequence). This entry is derived from a study of control samples from healthy donors and cancer patients. Profiling relied on immunoSEQ multiplex PCR, and the TCRdb table lists in-frame clones only, not all of them. Of about 140,000 clones in the sample, approximately 94% were seen once. This clonotype was sampled from a man aged 35-49 years in good health. The V call is TRBV27, the J call TRBJ1-1; maybe TRBD1 (5 bases). The sample consisted of blood. CDR3 nucleotide sequence: TGTGCCAGCAGTTTAGTGGGGGAGTCTAGGGCTGAAGCTTTCTTT. Translation: CASSLVGESRAEAFF.